The rows below give T cell receptor beta chains drawn from one sample of a study of blood T cells in healthy people across ages. TCRdb fed the 5' RACE reads into MiXCR, producing one record per CDR3 protein. The sample gives approximately 800,000 distinct CDR3 sequences, about three fifths of which show up once; 22% is in the top ten. Input material: blood. Receptors originate from a man aged 25-40 years in good health. CDR3s include the opening cysteine and the closing phenylalanine or tryptophan. Fields, in order: V gene, D gene, clone size, J gene, CDR3 DNA, CDR3 protein. D genes are given only for firm matches. Clone sizes are given selectively: once, few, many, or a class where the clone is expanded.

V gene: TRBV20-1; D gene: -; clone size: -; J gene: TRBJ2-7; CDR3 DNA: TGCAGTGCACGCCGGGAACTCTCCTACGAGCAGTACTTC; CDR3 protein: CSARRELSYEQYF
V gene: TRBV20-1; D gene: TRBD2; clone size: -; J gene: TRBJ2-3; CDR3 DNA: TGCAGTGCCCACAAGCCTCGGGGGGGCGGGGCAGATACGCAGTATTTT; CDR3 protein: CSAHKPRGGGADTQYF
V gene: TRBV5-1; D gene: TRBD2; clone size: few; J gene: TRBJ2-7; CDR3 DNA: TGCGCCAGCATGGCGGGAGCCGAGCAGTACTTC; CDR3 protein: CASMAGAEQYF
V gene: TRBV20-1; D gene: -; clone size: -; J gene: TRBJ2-7; CDR3 DNA: TGCAGTGCTAGCGCCCTTTCCTCCTACGAGCAGTACTTC; CDR3 protein: CSASALSSYEQYF
V gene: TRBV28; D gene: -; clone size: few; J gene: TRBJ2-4; CDR3 DNA: TGTGCCAGCAGTTTACTTGGAGCCAAAAACATTCAGTACTTC; CDR3 protein: CASSLLGAKNIQYF
V gene: TRBV4-2; D gene: -; clone size: few; J gene: TRBJ2-7; CDR3 DNA: TGTGCCAGCAGCCAAGCGGGGTTAGGCGAGCAGTACTTC; CDR3 protein: CASSQAGLGEQYF
V gene: TRBV6-5; D gene: -; clone size: -; J gene: TRBJ2-7; CDR3 DNA: TGTGCCAGCAGCCCCCTGGGGGGAGAAGATTACGAGCAGTACTTC; CDR3 protein: CASSPLGGEDYEQYF
V gene: TRBV29-1; D gene: -; clone size: -; J gene: TRBJ2-1; CDR3 DNA: TGCAGCGTTGAAGGCAGCAGCTCCTACAATGAGCAGTTCTTC; CDR3 protein: CSVEGSSSYNEQFF
V gene: TRBV4-3; D gene: TRBD2; clone size: few; J gene: TRBJ2-7; CDR3 DNA: TGCGCCAGCAGCCAAGTGCGTATAGCGGGAGGAGGGACCTACGAGCAGTACTTC; CDR3 protein: CASSQVRIAGGGTYEQYF
V gene: TRBV6-5; D gene: -; clone size: -; J gene: TRBJ2-5; CDR3 DNA: TGTGCCAGCAGTTCTCGCCCCTTGTACCAAGAGACCCAGTACTTC; CDR3 protein: CASSSRPLYQETQYF
V gene: TRBV7-2; D gene: TRBD1; clone size: few; J gene: TRBJ1-2; CDR3 DNA: TGTGCCAGCAGCTTAACCGGGACAGAATTTGGCTACACCTTC; CDR3 protein: CASSLTGTEFGYTF
V gene: TRBV7-9; D gene: -; clone size: -; J gene: TRBJ2-5; CDR3 DNA: TGTGCCAGCAGCTCCGATCGGTGGGTGGAGACCCAGTACTTC; CDR3 protein: CASSSDRWVETQYF
V gene: TRBV29-1; D gene: -; clone size: -; J gene: TRBJ2-7; CDR3 DNA: TGCAGTCCCATCACGACAGGACGGTGCTCCTACGAGCAGTACTTC; CDR3 protein: CSPITTGRCSYEQYF
V gene: TRBV21-1; D gene: -; clone size: -; J gene: TRBJ2-7; CDR3 DNA: TGTGCCAGCAGCGCGAGACTAGCGGGGGGGCCCTACGAGCAGTACTTC; CDR3 protein: CASSARLAGGPYEQYF
V gene: TRBV6-1; D gene: TRBD2; clone size: -; J gene: TRBJ2-1; CDR3 DNA: TGTGCCAGCGGACTAGCGGGGGGGCGCAATGAGCAGTTCTTC; CDR3 protein: CASGLAGGRNEQFF
V gene: TRBV2; D gene: -; clone size: -; J gene: TRBJ2-7; CDR3 DNA: TGTGCCAGCAGTGGAGTGGCCAGCACGGACGAGCAGTACTTC; CDR3 protein: CASSGVASTDEQYF
V gene: TRBV20-1; D gene: -; clone size: -; J gene: TRBJ1-6; CDR3 DNA: TGCAGTGCTAGGCAGGGAGAATATTCACCCCTCCACTTT; CDR3 protein: CSARQGEYSPLHF
V gene: TRBV7-3; D gene: -; clone size: -; J gene: TRBJ2-1; CDR3 DNA: TGTGCCAGCAGCTTGGTCGGGGCCCCGAGGGAGCAGTTCTTC; CDR3 protein: CASSLVGAPREQFF
V gene: TRBV5-1; D gene: -; clone size: -; J gene: TRBJ1-3; CDR3 DNA: TGCGCCAGCAGCCCCGACCCGGGGCAATCGACTGGAAACACCATATATTTT; CDR3 protein: CASSPDPGQSTGNTIYF
V gene: TRBV29-1; D gene: -; clone size: -; J gene: TRBJ2-1; CDR3 DNA: TGCAGCGTTGTACCGGCCTCGTACAATGAGCAGTTCTTC; CDR3 protein: CSVVPASYNEQFF
V gene: TRBV11-3; D gene: -; clone size: -; J gene: TRBJ2-3; CDR3 DNA: TGTGCCAGCAGCTTAACAAGGTCCACAGATACGCAGTATTTT; CDR3 protein: CASSLTRSTDTQYF
V gene: TRBV28; D gene: -; clone size: few; J gene: TRBJ2-5; CDR3 DNA: TGTGCCAGCAGTTTGATAATGGAGACCCAGTACTTC; CDR3 protein: CASSLIMETQYF
V gene: TRBV18; D gene: -; clone size: few; J gene: TRBJ2-5; CDR3 DNA: TGTGCCAGCTCACCAATGGATGGAGAGGAGCAGTACTTC; CDR3 protein: CASSPMDGEEQYF
V gene: TRBV18; D gene: TRBD1; clone size: -; J gene: TRBJ1-1; CDR3 DNA: TGTGCCAGCTCGCGAACGGACAGGAACCCTGAAGCTTTCTTT; CDR3 protein: CASSRTDRNPEAFF
V gene: TRBV5-1; D gene: TRBD2; clone size: few; J gene: TRBJ2-3; CDR3 DNA: TGCGCCAGCAGCCCACTAGCGGGGGGCTTCACAGATACGCAGTATTTT; CDR3 protein: CASSPLAGGFTDTQYF
V gene: TRBV6-1; D gene: TRBD1; clone size: -; J gene: TRBJ2-5; CDR3 DNA: TGTGCCAGCGGACAGGGCACCGCCGGAGAGACCCAGTACTTC; CDR3 protein: CASGQGTAGETQYF